This passage covers 21 T cell receptor beta chains from one sample sequenced in a study of identifying expanded T cells in peripheral blood. TCRdb's table, derived via immunoSEQ multiplex PCR, lists solely in-frame clones and lacks some. The repertoire holds around 85,000 clones, with about 89% as singletons. Input material: blood. The origin of the receptors is a person aged 18 to 75 in good health.

The chain combines TRBV29-1 with TRBJ2-7; perhaps TRBD2 as D (5 bases). The CDR3 has 15 amino acids. Germline CDR1 and CDR2: SQVTM and ANQGSEA. Trimming pared 2 bases from V and 6 bases from J, leaving 20 bases between. CDR3 in DNA: TGCAGCGTTGAAACCTCGAGTTGGCCTAGCAGCGAGCAGTACTTC. It encodes CSVETSSWPSSEQYF.

The sample holds a few counts of this clone. J is TRBJ2-2 and V is TRBV30; weak D call: TRBD2 (5 bases). The germline V and J ends were trimmed by 5 bases and 6 bases, with 13 bases remaining between them. Germline V gene sequence: CDR1 GTSNPN, CDR2 SVGIG (reference sequence). The CDR3 consists of 13 residues. The DNA of the CDR3 is TGTGCCTGGTCTAGCTATTCCCCCGGGGAGCTGTTTTTT. Amino acid sequence: CAWSSYSPGELFF.

This chain joins TRBV9 and TRBJ1-3; no reliable D call. The CDR3 sequence is 14 residues long. Germline V gene sequence: CDR1 SGDLS, CDR2 YYNGEE. V lost 3 bases and J lost 4, with 11 bases in between. In DNA, the CDR3 is TGTGCCAGCAGCGGAATGGGTTCCGGAAACACCATATATTTT. It yields the protein CASSGMGSGNTIYF.

The V and J genes are TRBV5-6 and TRBJ2-3; the match to TRBD2 covers 7 bases. Germline V gives CDR1 SGHDT, CDR2 YYEEEE. This CDR3 spans 18 amino acids. J was trimmed by 6 bases and V by 0 bases; bases with no gene match: 16. The CDR3 sequence: CASSLAKSWGGMTDTQYF. CDR3 nucleotides: TGTGCCAGCAGCTTGGCCAAGAGCTGGGGGGGGATGACCGATACGCAGTATTTT.

In DNA form, the CDR3 reads TGTGCCAGCAGCTTTAACAGGGAATCCAATGAGCAGTTCTTC. Amino acid sequence: CASSFNRESNEQFF. This chain uses TRBV7-3 with TRBJ2-1; the D gene is possibly TRBD1 (6 bases). V was pared by 3 bases and J by 6 bases, with 12 bases between. The germline V gene encodes CDR1 SGHTA and CDR2 FQGTGA. CDR3 length: 14 amino acids.

The V call is TRBV9, the J call TRBJ2-1; 8 nucleotides agree with TRBD2. The CDR3 has 15 residues. The V and J ends lost 3 bases and 4 bases, in that order; junction bases with no gene match: 6. The germline gives CDR1 SGDLS, CDR2 YYNGEE. CDR3 sequence: CASSGKRGTYNEQFF. CDR3 nucleotides: TGTGCCAGCAGCGGAAAGCGGGGGACATACAATGAGCAGTTCTTC.

This clone was counted between two and nine times. V usage is TRBV4-1 and J usage is TRBJ1-2; D ambiguous. The CDR3 has 15 residues. V lost 0 bases and J 3 bases, leaving 11 bases between the germline ends. Germline V gene data show CDR1 as MGHRA and CDR2 as YSYEKL. In nucleotides, the CDR3 is TGCGCCAGCAGCCAAGACCGTAGGCGAGACTATGGCTACACCTTC. Protein product: CASSQDRRRDYGYTF.

The chain links TRBV27 to TRBJ2-5, with TRBD2 matching 10 bases. The J call may be incorrect, as the DNA end agrees better with TRBJ2-7. CDR1 MNHEY and CDR2 SMNVEV come from the germline V gene (reference sequence). This CDR3 spans 17 amino acids. CDR3 nucleotides: TGTGCCAGCAGTTTATCCCGCCCGGGACTAGCGAATTACGAGCAGTACTTC. Translation gives CASSLSRPGLANYEQYF.

This chain connects TRBV19 to TRBJ1-5, with D possibly being TRBD1 (5 bases). Trimming removed 5 bases at V and 0 bases at J, with 8 bases between. The CDR3 has 14 residues. Germline CDR1 is LNHDA and CDR2 is SQIVND (reference sequence). The CDR3 spells CASSRQYSNQPQHF. The CDR3 DNA sequence: TGTGCCAGTAGTCGACAGTATAGCAATCAGCCCCAGCATTTT.

This chain connects TRBV2 to TRBJ2-7, with 10 bases that match TRBD2. The CDR3 is 13 residues long. CDR1 is SNHLY, CDR2 FYNNEI, per germline. V was clipped by 7 bases and J by 6 bases; unmatched bases: 6. The CDR3 DNA follows: TGTGCCAGCAAGGTCTTAGCGGGAGGCGAGCAGTACTTC. It codes for CASKVLAGGEQYF.

The chain links TRBV11-2 to TRBJ2-7, with 7 positions matching TRBD1. The junction had 7 bases not matched to a gene; V was cut back by 10 bases and J by 1 base. CDR1 SGHAT and CDR2 FQNNGV come from the germline V gene. The CDR3 sequence is 13 residues long. CDR3 bases: TGTGCCACAACTACAGGGGCGTCCTACGAGCAGTACTTC. Translated: CATTTGASYEQYF.

This rearrangement joins TRBV21-1 to TRBJ1-2; TRBD1, as called in the table, went unchecked against the DNA. TRBV21-1 is deemed a pseudogene. The CDR3 extends over 14 amino acids. CDR3 residues: CASRLGGACWGYTF. In nucleotides, the CDR3 is TGTGCCAGCAGATTAGGGGGCGCTTGCTGGGGCTACACCTTC.

The V gene is TRBV7-8, the J gene TRBJ2-1, with TRBD2 identical over 10 bases. CDR1 is SGHVS, CDR2 FQNEAQ, per germline. The CDR3 loop spans 15 amino acids. The V and J ends lost 8 bases and 2 bases, in that order; junction bases with no gene match: 6. This CDR3 reads CASLSAGGAYNEQFF. CDR3 DNA: TGTGCCAGCCTCTCAGCGGGGGGGGCCTACAATGAGCAGTTCTTC.

This clone was counted a single time. The rearrangement uses TRBV28 and TRBJ2-5, with D perhaps TRBD2 (7 bases). Trimming removed 2 bases from V and 5 bases from J, with 12 bases in between. There are 14 residues in the CDR3. In germline, CDR1 is MDHEN, CDR2 SYDVKM. The CDR3 region has the DNA TGTGCCAGCAGTTTAGGGGGGGCGGAGGAGACCCAGTACTTC. This sequence encodes CASSLGGAEETQYF. Full variable domain (rest looked up from reference TRBV28 and TRBJ2-5): DVKVTQSSRYLVKRTGEKVFLECVQDMDHENMFWYRQDPGLGLRLIYFSYDVKMKEKGDIPEGYSVSREKKERFSLILESASTNQTSMYLCASSLGGAEETQYFGPGTRLLVL.

The count of this clone is one. The chain has TRBV7-3 and TRBJ2-5, with 10 bases lining up with TRBD2. Unmatched junction bases numbered 5, after V lost 5 bases and J lost 2 bases. There are 15 residues in the CDR3. Looked up from germline, CDR1 is SGHTA and CDR2 is FQGTGA. CDR3 nucleotide sequence: TGTGCCAGCAGCGTCGGACTAGCGGCACAAGAGACCCAGTACTTC. It encodes CASSVGLAAQETQYF.

V and J are TRBV27 and TRBJ1-6; D may be TRBD1 (6 bases). V lost 5 bases to trimming and J lost 7 bases, with 15 bases between them. The CDR3 covers 15 residues. Germline loops: CDR1 MNHEY, CDR2 SMNVEV (reference sequence). The CDR3 coding sequence is TGTGCCAGCAGTAGGGCCGGGACACCCAATTCACCCCTCCACTTT. This translates into CASSRAGTPNSPLHF.

The rearrangement joins TRBV28 to TRBJ1-2; D may be TRBD1 (5 bases). V lost 1 base and J lost 6, with 9 bases in between. CDR3 size: 13 residues. The germline CDR1 and CDR2 sequences are MDHEN and SYDVKM. CDR3 region: CASSLLQAHGYTF. The CDR3 DNA reads as TGTGCCAGCAGTTTATTACAGGCGCATGGCTACACCTTC.

The rearrangement links TRBV10-3 to TRBJ1-4; TRBD1 aligns across 8 bases. After removal of 6 bases from V and 6 bases from J, the junction contained 3 bases not matched to a gene. There are 13 residues in the CDR3. Per the germline V gene, CDR1 is ENHRY and CDR2 is SYGVKD. The CDR3 DNA sequence: TGTGCCATCAGCAAGACAGGGGATGAAAAACTGTTTTTT. The encoded protein is CAISKTGDEKLFF.

V gene TRBV7-2 combines with J gene TRBJ2-2; 8 nucleotides match TRBD1. Trimming removed 3 bases from V and 6 bases from J; junction bases left unmatched: 6. The CDR3 is made up of 15 amino acids. In germline, CDR1 is SGHTA, CDR2 FQGNSA. In nucleotides, the CDR3 is TGTGCCAGCAGCTTGCAGGGGGCTCTCCCCGGGGAGCTGTTTTTT. Amino acids: CASSLQGALPGELFF.

The genes are TRBV7-9 and TRBJ2-2; D is unresolved. The CDR3 is 15 residues long. Between the trimmed V and J ends, which lost 0 bases and 6 bases, there was a span of 11 bases. Germline assignment: CDR1 SEHNR and CDR2 FQNEAQ (reference sequence). The CDR3 DNA sequence: TGTGCCAGCAGCTTAGCGGCCCTTAGTGCCGGGGAGCTGTTTTTT. Its protein is CASSLAALSAGELFF. The whole variable domain, filled in from reference TRBV7-9 and TRBJ2-2, reads DTGVSQNPRHKITKRGQNVTFRCDPISEHNRLYWYRQTLGQGPEFLTYFQNEAQLEKSRLLSDRFSAERPKGSFSTLEIQRTEQGDSAMYLCASSLAALSAGELFFGEGSRLTVL.

The chain is built from TRBV7-3 and TRBJ2-6; the D is unclear. CDR3 length: 13 residues. Trimming took off 5 bases at V and 4 bases at J, with 6 bases between the two ends. CDR1 and CDR2 (germline): SGHTA, FQGTGA. The CDR3 coding sequence is TGTGCCAGCAGCCCAATAGGGGCCAACGTCCTGACTTTC. Translating gives CASSPIGANVLTF.